This T cell receptor (beta chain) was captured by sequencing in a study of blood T cells in healthy people across ages. Note on this clonotype: Its antigen is not identified.

A second 7 to 11 cycle PCR used barcoded and J-beta primers. Sequencing recovered at least 2.5 million CDR3-containing paired-end reads from each sample. A single record per CDR3 protein comes from TCRdb applying MiXCR to the 5' RACE reads. The sample includes some 1.5 million distinct CDR3 sequences, about 30% seen only once; the top ten take 7.7%. Study outcomes and limitations: As naive T cell percentage varied, TCR beta diversity correlated strongly with it.

Per sample, a minimum of 6 million PBMCs were isolated. Samples each had at least 5 micrograms of total RNA extracted. Germline lookup yields CDR1 LGHNA and CDR2 YSLEER. The CDR3 runs 13 residues. V lost 1 base, J lost 6 bases, and 10 bases lay in between. The chain combines TRBV4-3 with TRBJ2-7; D unresolved. The sequenced sample consisted of blood. The receptor was isolated from a woman in her 30s in good health. The CDR3 DNA reads TGCGCCAGCAGCCAAGTATTACTTTTCGAGCAGTACTTC. Residues: CASSQVLLFEQYF.